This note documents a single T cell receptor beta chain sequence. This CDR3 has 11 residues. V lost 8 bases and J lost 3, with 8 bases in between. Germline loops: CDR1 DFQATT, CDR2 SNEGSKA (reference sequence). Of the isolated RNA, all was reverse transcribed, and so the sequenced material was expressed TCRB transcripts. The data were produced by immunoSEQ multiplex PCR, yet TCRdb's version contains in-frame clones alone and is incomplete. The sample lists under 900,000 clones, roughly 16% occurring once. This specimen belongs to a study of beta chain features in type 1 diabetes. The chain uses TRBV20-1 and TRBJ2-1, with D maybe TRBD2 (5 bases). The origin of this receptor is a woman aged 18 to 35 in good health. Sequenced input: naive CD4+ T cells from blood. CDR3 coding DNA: TGCAGTCCACTAGACTACAATGAGCAGTTCTTC. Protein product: CSPLDYNEQFF.